This is a list of T cell receptor beta chains from one sample in a study of blood T cell repertoires in COVID-19. The assay was immunoSEQ multiplex PCR, and TCRdb's table has in-frame clones only and misses some. The table has 150,000 or so clones, 86% seen once. Sequencing used peripheral blood. These receptors came from a man aged 18 to 30 with acute or convalescent COVID-19. The CDR3 runs from the conserved cysteine through the conserved F or W. D genes are given only for firm matches. Size is omitted from some rows. Given values are once, few, many or a class for expanded clones.

d_call: -
j_call: TRBJ1-5
v_call: TRBV27
clone_size: -
cdr3_nt: TGTGCCAGCAGTTGGAGATCGGGGAGCAATCAGCCCCAGCATTTT
cdr3_aa: CASSWRSGSNQPQHF

d_call: TRBD1
j_call: TRBJ2-7
v_call: TRBV12-3/TRBV12-4
clone_size: -
cdr3_nt: TGTGCCAGCAGTACCGACAGGGCCTACGAGCAGTACTTC
cdr3_aa: CASSTDRAYEQYF

d_call: TRBD1
j_call: TRBJ1-2
v_call: TRBV6-5
clone_size: -
cdr3_nt: TGTGCCAGCAGTTACGGGACAGGGAGATATGGCTACACCTTC
cdr3_aa: CASSYGTGRYGYTF

d_call: TRBD1
j_call: TRBJ2-1
v_call: TRBV11-1
clone_size: -
cdr3_nt: TGTGCCAGCAGCCTGGCCAGCGGAGGACAGGGTGAGCAGTTCTTC
cdr3_aa: CASSLASGGQGEQFF

d_call: -
j_call: TRBJ1-4
v_call: TRBV6-5
clone_size: -
cdr3_nt: TGTGCCAGCAACAGGGTAGGGGAAAAACTGTTTTTT
cdr3_aa: CASNRVGEKLFF

d_call: TRBD1
j_call: TRBJ2-3
v_call: TRBV28
clone_size: -
cdr3_nt: TGTGCCAGCAGTTTTAGGGGACAGGGGACAGATACGCAGTATTTT
cdr3_aa: CASSFRGQGTDTQYF

d_call: -
j_call: TRBJ2-1
v_call: TRBV30
clone_size: -
cdr3_nt: TGTGCCTGGAGTGGAGCTGGAGGCGAGCAGTTCTTC
cdr3_aa: CAWSGAGGEQFF

d_call: TRBD2
j_call: TRBJ2-2
v_call: TRBV6-1
clone_size: -
cdr3_nt: TGTGCCAGCAGTGAAGGGAAACTAGCGGGGAACACCGGGGAGCTGTTTTTT
cdr3_aa: CASSEGKLAGNTGELFF

d_call: TRBD1
j_call: TRBJ1-5
v_call: TRBV3-1/TRBV3-2
clone_size: -
cdr3_nt: TGTGCCAGCAGCCAAGACCGGACAGGTTTTAGCAATCAGCCCCAGCATTTT
cdr3_aa: CASSQDRTGFSNQPQHF

d_call: TRBD1
j_call: TRBJ1-6
v_call: TRBV29-1
clone_size: -
cdr3_nt: TGCAGCGCAACGGGACAGGGGTCACCCCTCCACTTT
cdr3_aa: CSATGQGSPLHF

d_call: -
j_call: TRBJ2-1
v_call: TRBV5-1
clone_size: -
cdr3_nt: TGCGCCAGCAGCCACACGAACTACAATGAGCAGTTCTTC
cdr3_aa: CASSHTNYNEQFF

d_call: -
j_call: TRBJ1-3
v_call: TRBV30
clone_size: few
cdr3_nt: TGTGCCTGGAGACTCCTTCAAGGGGACAACTCTGGAAACACCATATATTTT
cdr3_aa: CAWRLLQGDNSGNTIYF

d_call: -
j_call: TRBJ1-2
v_call: TRBV19
clone_size: -
cdr3_nt: TGTGCCAGTAGTACTGTGGACAGTTCGAACTATGGCTACACCTTC
cdr3_aa: CASSTVDSSNYGYTF

d_call: TRBD1
j_call: TRBJ1-1
v_call: TRBV5-1
clone_size: -
cdr3_nt: TGCGCCAGCAGTTCCGACAGGGGGACTGAAGCTTTCTTT
cdr3_aa: CASSSDRGTEAFF

d_call: TRBD1
j_call: TRBJ1-2
v_call: TRBV7-9
clone_size: -
cdr3_nt: TGTGCCAGCAGCTCCCCGGTGGACAGGGAATTTCCAAGGGACTATGGCTACACCTTC
cdr3_aa: CASSSPVDREFPRDYGYTF

d_call: -
j_call: TRBJ2-1
v_call: TRBV2
clone_size: -
cdr3_nt: TGTGCCAGCAGTGTAGGGAGGGGGGGAGATGAGCAGTTCTTC
cdr3_aa: CASSVGRGGDEQFF

d_call: TRBD1
j_call: TRBJ1-2
v_call: TRBV29-1
clone_size: -
cdr3_nt: TGCAGCGTACCGGGACAGGAGTACTATGGCTACACCTTC
cdr3_aa: CSVPGQEYYGYTF

d_call: -
j_call: TRBJ2-5
v_call: TRBV3-1/TRBV3-2
clone_size: -
cdr3_nt: TGTGCCAGCGAAAGGCGGGGGCGAGGGACCCAGTACTTC
cdr3_aa: CASERRGRGTQYF

d_call: TRBD2
j_call: TRBJ2-5
v_call: TRBV4-1
clone_size: -
cdr3_nt: TGCGCCAGCAGCCAAGTACGCGGGGGGGCTCAAGAGACCCAGTACTTC
cdr3_aa: CASSQVRGGAQETQYF

d_call: -
j_call: TRBJ2-5
v_call: TRBV28
clone_size: -
cdr3_nt: TGTGCCAGCAGTTCCCCTTGGACCCAGTACTTC
cdr3_aa: CASSSPWTQYF

d_call: TRBD2
j_call: TRBJ2-1
v_call: TRBV9
clone_size: -
cdr3_nt: TGTGCCAGCAGCGTAGTACTAGCGGGCGGTGAGCAGTTCTTC
cdr3_aa: CASSVVLAGGEQFF

d_call: -
j_call: TRBJ1-1
v_call: TRBV18
clone_size: -
cdr3_nt: TGTGCCAGCTCACCAATCGGGGGACGGCGGAGCACTGAAGCTTTCTTT
cdr3_aa: CASSPIGGRRSTEAFF

d_call: TRBD1
j_call: TRBJ1-2
v_call: TRBV28
clone_size: -
cdr3_nt: TGTGCCAGCAGTTACGGGACAGGGAGAGGCTACACCTTC
cdr3_aa: CASSYGTGRGYTF

d_call: -
j_call: TRBJ1-1
v_call: TRBV11-2
clone_size: once
cdr3_nt: TGTGCCAGCTGGTCGAGGCAGGGCACTGAAGCTTTCTTT
cdr3_aa: CASWSRQGTEAFF

d_call: TRBD1
j_call: TRBJ1-3
v_call: TRBV5-1
clone_size: -
cdr3_nt: TGCGCCAGCAGCAGCCGACAGGGAATGTCTGGAAACACCATATATTTT
cdr3_aa: CASSSRQGMSGNTIYF

d_call: -
j_call: TRBJ1-1
v_call: TRBV4-2
clone_size: once
cdr3_nt: TGTGCCAGCAGCAAGATGGGGGCGAACACTGAAGCTTTCTTT
cdr3_aa: CASSKMGANTEAFF

d_call: TRBD1
j_call: TRBJ2-5
v_call: TRBV9
clone_size: -
cdr3_nt: TGTGCCAGCAGTCAACCCACAGGGGGCGTAGAGACCCAGTACTTC
cdr3_aa: CASSQPTGGVETQYF

d_call: TRBD1
j_call: TRBJ1-4
v_call: TRBV2
clone_size: -
cdr3_nt: TGTGCCAGCAGTCGCGGGACAGGGAATGAAAAACTGTTTTTT
cdr3_aa: CASSRGTGNEKLFF

d_call: TRBD2
j_call: TRBJ2-5
v_call: TRBV29-1
clone_size: -
cdr3_nt: TGCAGCGTTGCGCGGGGACTAGCAGACCAAGAGACCCAGTACTTC
cdr3_aa: CSVARGLADQETQYF

d_call: -
j_call: TRBJ2-5
v_call: TRBV6-6
clone_size: -
cdr3_nt: TGTGCCAGCACCCCCGGCTCTCAGGTCCGAACCCAGTACTTC
cdr3_aa: CASTPGSQVRTQYF